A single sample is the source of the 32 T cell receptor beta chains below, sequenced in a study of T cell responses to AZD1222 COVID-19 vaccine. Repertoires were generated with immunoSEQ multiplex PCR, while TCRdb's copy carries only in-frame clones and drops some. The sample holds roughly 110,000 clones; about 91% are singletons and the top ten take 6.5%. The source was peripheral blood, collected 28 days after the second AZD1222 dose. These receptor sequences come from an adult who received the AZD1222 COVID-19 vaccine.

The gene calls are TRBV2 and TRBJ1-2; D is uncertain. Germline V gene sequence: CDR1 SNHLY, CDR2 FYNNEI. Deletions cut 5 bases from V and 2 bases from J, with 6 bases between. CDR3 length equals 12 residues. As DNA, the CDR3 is TGTGCCAGCAGTCCCGGGAACTATGGCTACACCTTC. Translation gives CASSPGNYGYTF.

CDR3 coding DNA: TGTGCCATCAGTGAGCAGCAAGCAGATACGCAGTATTTT. It translates to CAISEQQADTQYF. This chain links TRBV10-3 with TRBJ2-3; D gene ambiguous. Germline V gene data show CDR1 as ENHRY and CDR2 as SYGVKD. V lost 2 bases, J lost 4 bases, and 7 bases lay in between. The CDR3 sequence is 13 residues long.

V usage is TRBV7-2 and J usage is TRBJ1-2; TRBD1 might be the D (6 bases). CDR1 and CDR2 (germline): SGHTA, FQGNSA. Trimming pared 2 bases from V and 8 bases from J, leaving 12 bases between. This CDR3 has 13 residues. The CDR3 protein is CASSLTGSRGYTF. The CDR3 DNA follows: TGTGCCAGCAGCTTAACAGGGAGTAGGGGCTACACCTTC.

The CDR3 loop is CASKGGAQETQYF. The CDR3 nucleotides are TGTGCCAGCAAGGGGGGGGCACAAGAGACCCAGTACTTC. The gene calls are TRBV7-2 and TRBJ2-5; the D gene is possibly TRBD2 (7 bases). Germline V lookup: CDR1 SGHTA, CDR2 FQGNSA. The CDR3 length is 13 residues. Trimming stripped 7 bases from V and 2 bases from J, with 11 bases between.

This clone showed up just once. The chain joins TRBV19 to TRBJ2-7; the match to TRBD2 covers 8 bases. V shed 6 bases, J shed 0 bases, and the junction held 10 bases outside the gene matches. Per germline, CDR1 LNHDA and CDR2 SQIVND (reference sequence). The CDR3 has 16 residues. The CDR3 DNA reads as TGTGCCAGTAGGGGCCAAATAGCGGGGAACTCCTACGAGCAGTACTTC. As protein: CASRGQIAGNSYEQYF.

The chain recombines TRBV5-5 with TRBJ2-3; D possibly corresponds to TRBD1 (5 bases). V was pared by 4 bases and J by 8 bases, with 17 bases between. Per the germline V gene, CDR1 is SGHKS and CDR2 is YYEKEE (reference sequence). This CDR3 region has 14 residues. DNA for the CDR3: TGTGCCAGCAGCCCCTCCTCGTTTCAGGGTACGCAGTATTTT. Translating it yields CASSPSSFQGTQYF. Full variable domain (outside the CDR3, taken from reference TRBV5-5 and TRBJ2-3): DAGVTQSPTHLIKTRGQQVTLRCSPISGHKSVSWYQQVLGQGPQFIFQYYEKEERGRGNFPDRFSARQFPNYSSELNVNALLLGDSALYLCASSPSSFQGTQYFGPGTRLTVL.

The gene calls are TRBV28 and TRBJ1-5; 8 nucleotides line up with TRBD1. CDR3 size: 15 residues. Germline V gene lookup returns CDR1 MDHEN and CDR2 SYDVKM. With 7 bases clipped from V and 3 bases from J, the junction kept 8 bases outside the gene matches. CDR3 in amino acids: CASNKRQGNNQPQHF. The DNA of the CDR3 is TGTGCCAGCAACAAGCGACAGGGGAACAATCAGCCCCAGCATTTT.

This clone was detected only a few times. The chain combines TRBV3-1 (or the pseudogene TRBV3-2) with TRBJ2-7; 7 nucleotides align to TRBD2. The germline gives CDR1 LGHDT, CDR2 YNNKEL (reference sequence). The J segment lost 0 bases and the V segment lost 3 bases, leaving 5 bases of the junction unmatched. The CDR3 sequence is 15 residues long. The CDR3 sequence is CASSHERGGSYEQYF. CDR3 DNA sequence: TGTGCCAGCAGCCATGAGCGGGGCGGCTCCTACGAGCAGTACTTC.

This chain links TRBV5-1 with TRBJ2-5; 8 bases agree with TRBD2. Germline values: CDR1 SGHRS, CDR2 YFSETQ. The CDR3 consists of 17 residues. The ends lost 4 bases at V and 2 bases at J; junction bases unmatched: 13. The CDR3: CASSAGTGLGSQETQYF. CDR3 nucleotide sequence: TGCGCCAGCAGCGCGGGAACGGGACTAGGAAGTCAAGAGACCCAGTACTTC.

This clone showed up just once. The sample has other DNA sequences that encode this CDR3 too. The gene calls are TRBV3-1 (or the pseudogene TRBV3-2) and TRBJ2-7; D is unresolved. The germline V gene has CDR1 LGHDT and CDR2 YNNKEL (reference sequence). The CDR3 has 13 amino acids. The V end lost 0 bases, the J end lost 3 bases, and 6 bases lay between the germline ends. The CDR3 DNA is TGTGCCAGCAGCCAAGAAGGTGTCTACGAGCAGTACTTC. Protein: CASSQEGVYEQYF.

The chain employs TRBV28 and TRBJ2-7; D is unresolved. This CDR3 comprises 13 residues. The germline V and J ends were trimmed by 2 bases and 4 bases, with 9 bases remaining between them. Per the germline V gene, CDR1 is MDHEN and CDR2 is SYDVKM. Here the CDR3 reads CASSLITMYEQYF. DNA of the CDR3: TGTGCCAGCAGTTTAATTACCATGTACGAGCAGTACTTC.

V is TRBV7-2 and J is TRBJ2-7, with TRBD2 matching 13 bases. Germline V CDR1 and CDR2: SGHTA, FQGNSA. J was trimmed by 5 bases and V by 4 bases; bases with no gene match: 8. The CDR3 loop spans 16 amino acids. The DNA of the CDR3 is TGTGCCAGCAGCTCAAGACTAGCGGGGGGCTGGCACGAGCAGTACTTC. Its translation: CASSSRLAGGWHEQYF.

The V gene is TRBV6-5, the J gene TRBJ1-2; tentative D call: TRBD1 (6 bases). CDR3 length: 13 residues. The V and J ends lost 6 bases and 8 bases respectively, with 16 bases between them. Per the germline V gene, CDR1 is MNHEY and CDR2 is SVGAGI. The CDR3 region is CASRIQGSGGYTF. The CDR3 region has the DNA TGTGCCAGCAGAATACAGGGATCGGGGGGCTACACCTTC.

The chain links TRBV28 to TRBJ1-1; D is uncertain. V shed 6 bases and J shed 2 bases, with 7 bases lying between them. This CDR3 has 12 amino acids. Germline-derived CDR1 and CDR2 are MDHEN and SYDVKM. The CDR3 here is CASRSINTEAFF. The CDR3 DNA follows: TGTGCCAGCAGGTCGATTAACACTGAAGCTTTCTTT.

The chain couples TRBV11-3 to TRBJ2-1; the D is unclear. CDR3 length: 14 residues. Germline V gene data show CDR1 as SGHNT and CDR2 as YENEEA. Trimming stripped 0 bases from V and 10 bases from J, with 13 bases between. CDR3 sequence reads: CASSLDLGAPEQFF. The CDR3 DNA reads TGTGCCAGCAGCTTAGACCTCGGCGCTCCCGAGCAGTTCTTC.

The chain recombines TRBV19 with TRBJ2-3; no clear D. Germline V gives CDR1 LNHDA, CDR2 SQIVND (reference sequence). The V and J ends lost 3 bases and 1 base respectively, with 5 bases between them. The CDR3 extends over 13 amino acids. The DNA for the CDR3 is TGTGCCAGTAGTATTTGGGGCACAGATACGCAGTATTTT. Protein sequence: CASSIWGTDTQYF.

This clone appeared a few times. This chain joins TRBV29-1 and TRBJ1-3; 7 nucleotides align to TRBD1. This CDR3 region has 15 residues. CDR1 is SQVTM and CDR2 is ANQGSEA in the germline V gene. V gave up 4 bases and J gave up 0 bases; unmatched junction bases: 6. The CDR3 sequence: CSVVTGQSSGNTIYF. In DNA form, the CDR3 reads TGCAGCGTTGTGACAGGGCAAAGCTCTGGAAACACCATATATTTT.

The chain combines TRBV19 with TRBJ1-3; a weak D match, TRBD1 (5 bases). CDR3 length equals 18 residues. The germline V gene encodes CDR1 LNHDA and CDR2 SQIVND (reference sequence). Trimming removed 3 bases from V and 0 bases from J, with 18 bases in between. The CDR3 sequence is CASSIRRGTTSSGNTIYF. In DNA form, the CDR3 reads TGTGCCAGTAGTATCCGCCGTGGGACTACCAGCTCTGGAAACACCATATATTTT.

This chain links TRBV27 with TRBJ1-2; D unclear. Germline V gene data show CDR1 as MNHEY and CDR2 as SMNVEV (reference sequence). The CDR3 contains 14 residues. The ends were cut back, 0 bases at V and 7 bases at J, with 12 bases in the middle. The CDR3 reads CASSLSLSPSGYTF. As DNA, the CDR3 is TGTGCCAGCAGTTTATCTCTCTCCCCCTCTGGCTACACCTTC.

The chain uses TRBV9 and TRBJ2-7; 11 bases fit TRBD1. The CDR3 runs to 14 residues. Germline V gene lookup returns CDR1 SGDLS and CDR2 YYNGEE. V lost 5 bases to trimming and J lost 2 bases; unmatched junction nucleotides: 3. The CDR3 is CASSPGQGAYEQYF. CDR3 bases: TGTGCCAGCAGTCCGGGACAGGGGGCCTACGAGCAGTACTTC.

CDR3 amino acids: CASSDGTGAEAFF. The DNA for the CDR3 is TGTGCCAGCAGCGACGGGACAGGGGCTGAAGCTTTCTTT. V gene TRBV9 combines with J gene TRBJ1-1, with TRBD1 matching 10 bases. This CDR3 contains 13 residues. The V gene end was trimmed by 3 bases and the J gene end by 6 bases; junction bases not matched to a gene: 2. Germline V CDR1 and CDR2: SGDLS, YYNGEE.

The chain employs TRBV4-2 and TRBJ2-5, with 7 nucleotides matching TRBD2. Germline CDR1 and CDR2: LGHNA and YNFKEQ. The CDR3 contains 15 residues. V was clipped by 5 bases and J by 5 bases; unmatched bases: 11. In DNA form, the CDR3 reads TGTGCCAGCAGCTCCCGGGGGGAGGGTAGGGAGACCCAGTACTTC. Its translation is CASSSRGEGRETQYF.

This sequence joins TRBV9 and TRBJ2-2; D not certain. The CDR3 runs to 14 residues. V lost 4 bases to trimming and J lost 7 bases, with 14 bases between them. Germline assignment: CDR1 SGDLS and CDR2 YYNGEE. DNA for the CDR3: TGTGCCAGCAGCCCTCGACCCCTTATCGGGGAGCTGTTTTTT. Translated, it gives CASSPRPLIGELFF.

CDR3 DNA: TGCGCCAGCAGCTTGTCCACAGATACGCAGTATTTT. This codes for CASSLSTDTQYF. The V gene is TRBV5-1, the J gene TRBJ2-3, with D unresolved. Germline assignment: CDR1 SGHRS and CDR2 YFSETQ. The CDR3 consists of 12 residues. V lost 1 base, J lost 2 bases, and 2 bases lay in between.

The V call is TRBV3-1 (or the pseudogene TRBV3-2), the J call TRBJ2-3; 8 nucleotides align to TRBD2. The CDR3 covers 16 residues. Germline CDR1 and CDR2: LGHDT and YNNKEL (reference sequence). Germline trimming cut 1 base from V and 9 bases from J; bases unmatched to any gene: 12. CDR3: CASSQGITGGPRTQYF. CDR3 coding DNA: TGTGCCAGCAGCCAAGGAATAACGGGGGGGCCACGGACGCAGTATTTT.

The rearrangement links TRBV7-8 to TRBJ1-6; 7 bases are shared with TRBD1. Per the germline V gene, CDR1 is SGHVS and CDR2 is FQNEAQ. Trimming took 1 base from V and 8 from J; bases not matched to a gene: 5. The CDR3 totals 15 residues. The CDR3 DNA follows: TGTGCCAGCAGCTTAGATCAGGGGGATCATTCACCCCTCCACTTT. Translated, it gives CASSLDQGDHSPLHF.

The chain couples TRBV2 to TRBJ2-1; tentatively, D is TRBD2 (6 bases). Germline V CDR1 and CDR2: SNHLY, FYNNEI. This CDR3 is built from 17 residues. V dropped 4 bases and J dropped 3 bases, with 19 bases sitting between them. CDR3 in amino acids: CASSGRGPGLGYNEQFF. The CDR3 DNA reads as TGTGCCAGCAGTGGGAGGGGACCCGGGCTGGGCTACAATGAGCAGTTCTTC. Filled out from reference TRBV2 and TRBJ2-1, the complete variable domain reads EPEVTQTPSHQVTQMGQEVILRCVPISNHLYFYWYRQILGQKVEFLVSFYNNEISEKSEIFDDQFSVERPDGSNFTLKIRSTKLEDSAMYFCASSGRGPGLGYNEQFFGPGTRLTVL.

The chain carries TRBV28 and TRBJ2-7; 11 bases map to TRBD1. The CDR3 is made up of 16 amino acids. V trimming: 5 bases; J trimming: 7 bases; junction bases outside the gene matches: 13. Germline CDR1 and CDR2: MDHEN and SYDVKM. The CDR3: CASSLSAVDRGQEQYF. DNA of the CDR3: TGTGCCAGCAGTCTCTCAGCTGTGGACAGGGGGCAGGAGCAGTACTTC.

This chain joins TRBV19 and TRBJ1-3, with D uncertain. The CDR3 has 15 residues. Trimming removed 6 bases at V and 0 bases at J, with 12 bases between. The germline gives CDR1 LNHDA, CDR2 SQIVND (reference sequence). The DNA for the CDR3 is TGTGCCAGTAGAATAATGGCAGACTCTGGAAACACCATATATTTT. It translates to CASRIMADSGNTIYF.

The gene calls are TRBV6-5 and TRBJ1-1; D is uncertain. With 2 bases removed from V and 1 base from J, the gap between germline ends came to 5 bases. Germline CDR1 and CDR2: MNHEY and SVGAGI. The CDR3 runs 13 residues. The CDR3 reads CASSYSRNTEAFF. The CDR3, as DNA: TGTGCCAGCAGTTACAGCAGGAACACTGAAGCTTTCTTT.

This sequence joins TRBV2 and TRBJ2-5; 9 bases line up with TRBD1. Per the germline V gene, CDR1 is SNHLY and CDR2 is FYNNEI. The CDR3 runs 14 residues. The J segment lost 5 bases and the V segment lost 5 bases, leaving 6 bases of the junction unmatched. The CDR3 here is CASSKQGAGETQYF. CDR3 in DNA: TGTGCCAGCAGTAAACAGGGGGCTGGGGAGACCCAGTACTTC.

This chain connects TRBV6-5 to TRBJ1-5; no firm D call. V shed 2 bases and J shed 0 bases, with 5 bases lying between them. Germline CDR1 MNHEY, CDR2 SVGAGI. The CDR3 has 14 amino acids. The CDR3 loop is CASSYDYSNQPQHF. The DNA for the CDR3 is TGTGCCAGCAGTTACGATTATAGCAATCAGCCCCAGCATTTT.